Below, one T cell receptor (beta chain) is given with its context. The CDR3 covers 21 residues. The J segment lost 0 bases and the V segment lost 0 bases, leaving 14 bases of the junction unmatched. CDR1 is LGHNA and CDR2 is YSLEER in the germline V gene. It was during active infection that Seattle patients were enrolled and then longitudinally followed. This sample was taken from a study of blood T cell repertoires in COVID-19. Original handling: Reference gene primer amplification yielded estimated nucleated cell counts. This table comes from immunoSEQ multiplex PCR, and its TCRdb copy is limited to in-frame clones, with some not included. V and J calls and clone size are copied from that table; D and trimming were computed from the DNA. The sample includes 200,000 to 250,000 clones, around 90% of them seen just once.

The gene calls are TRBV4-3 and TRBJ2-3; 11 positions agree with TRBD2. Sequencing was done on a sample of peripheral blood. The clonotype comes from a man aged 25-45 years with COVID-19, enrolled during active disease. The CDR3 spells CASSQDIWGLADARSTDTQYF. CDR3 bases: TGCGCCAGCAGCCAAGATATATGGGGACTAGCGGACGCCCGTAGCACAGATACGCAGTATTTT.